This TCR beta chain stems from a study of cytomegalovirus exposure and HLA in healthy donors. General study points: Using the classifier, cytomegalovirus status was reportedly diagnosed with high specificity and sensitivity.

Trimming removed 4 bases from V and 4 bases from J, with 8 bases in between. The length of the CDR3 is 11 residues. The germline CDR1 and CDR2 sequences are SQVTM and ANQGSEA. Libraries were prepared by immunoSEQ multiplex PCR; TCRdb keeps only in-frame clonotypes and omits some of them. The table lists roughly 220,000 clones, around 90% of them singletons. With regard to this clone: Its target is unknown.

The chain joins TRBV29-1 to TRBJ2-7, with D perhaps TRBD2 (5 bases). This TCR was sampled from a young woman in good health and CMV-seronegative. The sequencing input was PBMCs. Here the CDR3 reads CSVVTGYEQYF. As DNA, the CDR3 is TGCAGCGTTGTTACGGGATACGAGCAGTACTTC.